Presented here are 27 T cell receptor beta chains from one specimen sequenced in a study of blood T cell repertoires in COVID-19. This table comes from immunoSEQ multiplex PCR, and its TCRdb copy is limited to in-frame clones, with some not included. The sample lists about 110,000 clones; 82% were seen once. Sequenced: peripheral blood. Receptor source: a man between 65 and 85 years old with acute or convalescent COVID-19.

This clone was counted only a few times. V gene TRBV6-5 combines with J gene TRBJ2-7; 9 nucleotides agree with TRBD1. Trimming took 6 bases from V and 3 from J; bases not matched to a gene: 6. Germline V gives CDR1 MNHEY, CDR2 SVGAGI. This CDR3 has 14 amino acids. As DNA, the CDR3 is TGTGCCAGCAGGAGAGGGACAGGGATCTACGAGCAGTACTTC. It yields the protein CASRRGTGIYEQYF.

The chain couples TRBV27 to TRBJ2-1, with TRBD1 matching 9 bases. V lost 6 bases to trimming and J lost 7 bases; unmatched junction nucleotides: 7. The CDR3 has 14 amino acids. The germline V gene has CDR1 MNHEY and CDR2 SMNVEV (reference sequence). CDR3 in amino acids: CASRFDRGGNEQFF. The CDR3 nucleotides are TGTGCCAGCAGATTTGACAGGGGGGGGAATGAGCAGTTCTTC.

The sample holds one count of this clone. This chain links TRBV11-2 with TRBJ2-1, with a possible D match to TRBD1 (5 bases). CDR1 is SGHAT and CDR2 is FQNNGV in the germline V gene. The ends were cut back, 7 bases at V and 10 bases at J, with 17 bases in the middle. CDR3 length equals 13 residues. This CDR3 reads CASTTWLSGEQFF. The CDR3, as DNA: TGTGCCAGCACCACCTGGCTGTCAGGGGAGCAGTTCTTC. Full variable domain (remainder filled in from reference TRBV11-2 and TRBJ2-1): EAGVAQSPRYKIIEKRQSVAFWCNPISGHATLYWYQQILGQGPKLLIQFQNNGVVDDSQLPKDRFSAERLKGVDSTLKIQPAKLEDSAVYLCASTTWLSGEQFFGPGTRLTVL.

The CDR3 region is CASSRTGTSGNNEQFF. CDR3 nucleotides: TGCGCCAGCAGCCGGACCGGGACTAGCGGTAACAATGAGCAGTTCTTC. The chain combines TRBV4-1 with TRBJ2-1, with 11 bases aligning to TRBD2. The J segment lost 5 bases and the V segment lost 4 bases, leaving 7 bases of the junction unmatched. Germline values: CDR1 MGHRA, CDR2 YSYEKL. The CDR3 consists of 16 residues.

The J gene is TRBJ2-4, the V gene TRBV7-9; D is undetermined. The CDR3 has 14 amino acids. Per the germline V gene, CDR1 is SEHNR and CDR2 is FQNEAQ (reference sequence). V was clipped by 3 bases and J by 4 bases, with 10 bases between them. CDR3 DNA: TGTGCCAGCAGCTTTTCTCACTTAAAAAACATTCAGTACTTC. Translation: CASSFSHLKNIQYF.

The CDR3 sequence is CASSQDRNTEAFF. The CDR3 DNA reads TGTGCCAGCAGCCAGGACAGGAACACTGAAGCTTTCTTT. The J gene is TRBJ1-1, the V gene TRBV7-9; D may be TRBD1 (6 bases). Germline loops: CDR1 SEHNR, CDR2 FQNEAQ (reference sequence). The CDR3 spans 13 residues. V was shortened by 5 bases and J by 1 base, with 8 bases between the two germline ends. Together with reference TRBV7-9 and TRBJ1-1, the CDR3 gives the full variable domain: DTGVSQNPRHKITKRGQNVTFRCDPISEHNRLYWYRQTLGQGPEFLTYFQNEAQLEKSRLLSDRFSAERPKGSFSTLEIQRTEQGDSAMYLCASSQDRNTEAFFGQGTRLTVV.

This chain connects TRBV4-1 to TRBJ1-1; the match to TRBD1 covers 8 bases. The length of the CDR3 is 17 residues. J lost 6 bases, V lost 0 bases, and 12 bases had no gene match. Germline CDR1 reads MGHRA; CDR2 reads YSYEKL. CDR3 nucleotide sequence: TGCGCCAGCAGCCAAGAAAAAAGACGGACAGGGTACCCTGAAGCTTTCTTT. Protein product: CASSQEKRRTGYPEAFF.

The chain joins TRBV9 to TRBJ2-1; D possibly corresponds to TRBD2 (5 bases). The CDR3 is 15 residues long. Per the germline V gene, CDR1 is SGDLS and CDR2 is YYNGEE. With 0 bases removed from V and 7 bases from J, the gap between germline ends came to 14 bases. DNA for the CDR3: TGTGCCAGCAGCGTAGCCACTAGGGTATGGAATGAGCAGTTCTTC. This codes for CASSVATRVWNEQFF.

V usage is TRBV11-2 and J usage is TRBJ2-5; D may be TRBD1 (7 bases). V was clipped by 7 bases and J by 5 bases, with 17 bases between them. The CDR3 has 14 amino acids. Germline V gene data show CDR1 as SGHAT and CDR2 as FQNNGV. CDR3 bases: TGTGCCAGCACACCAGGGGGGCCTAAGGAGACCCAGTACTTC. It specifies CASTPGGPKETQYF.

The V gene is TRBV5-1, the J gene TRBJ1-5, with TRBD1 matching over 8 bases. Germline CDR1 SGHRS, CDR2 YFSETQ. This CDR3 spans 16 amino acids. The V and J ends lost 0 bases and 6 bases, in that order; junction bases with no gene match: 8. CDR3 protein: CASSLAPTGEGQPQHF. CDR3 sequence (DNA): TGCGCCAGCAGCTTGGCCCCGACAGGGGAGGGTCAGCCCCAGCATTTT.

This clone was seen only a few times. V gene TRBV7-8 combines with J gene TRBJ1-2; 9 positions agree with TRBD1. Germline V gene data show CDR1 as SGHVS and CDR2 as FQNEAQ. This CDR3 has 14 amino acids. Trimming cost V 4 bases and J 5 bases; bases outside gene matches: 5. This chain's CDR3 is CASSSRTGEYGYTF. The CDR3 DNA sequence: TGTGCCAGCAGCTCGCGGACAGGGGAGTATGGCTACACCTTC.

V usage is TRBV7-8 and J usage is TRBJ1-5; possible D gene TRBD1, 6 bases. The CDR3 spans 16 residues. Trimming shortened V by 0 bases and J by 1 base, and 10 bases separated the two germline ends. Germline-derived CDR1 and CDR2 are SGHVS and FQNEAQ. CDR3 nucleotide sequence: TGTGCCAGCAGCTTAGCGGGGGCGGTCAGCAATCAGCCCCAGCATTTT. It specifies CASSLAGAVSNQPQHF.

The chain links TRBV3-1 (or the pseudogene TRBV3-2) to TRBJ1-2, with TRBD1 identical over 9 bases. The ends lost 7 bases at V and 6 bases at J; junction bases unmatched: 15. Germline CDR1 reads LGHDT; CDR2 reads YNNKEL (reference sequence). CDR3 length: 16 residues. The CDR3, as DNA: TGTGCCAGCACTCACGGGACAGGGTCTCTGGGAAATGGCTACACCTTC. Protein: CASTHGTGSLGNGYTF.

The chain combines TRBV30 with TRBJ1-4, with D possibly TRBD1 on 5 matching bases. The V end lost 4 bases, the J end lost 8 bases, and 14 bases lay between the germline ends. Germline CDR1 reads GTSNPN; CDR2 reads SVGIG (reference sequence). This CDR3 is built from 13 residues. CDR3 sequence: CAWNGAAGEKLFF. CDR3 bases: TGTGCCTGGAATGGGGCAGCGGGAGAAAAACTGTTTTTT.

The chain uses TRBV6-6 and TRBJ2-4; D might be TRBD1 (6 bases). Germline assignment: CDR1 MNHNY and CDR2 SVGAGI (reference sequence). The CDR3 has 14 amino acids. V was cut by 11 bases and J by 2 bases, with 16 bases left in between. In DNA form, the CDR3 reads TGTGCCGGGGGTGGGGGCACGTCCAAAAACATTCAGTACTTC. This sequence encodes CAGGGGTSKNIQYF.

This sequence joins TRBV3-1 (or the pseudogene TRBV3-2) and TRBJ2-2, with 8 bases identical to TRBD2. The CDR3 consists of 18 residues. CDR1 LGHDT and CDR2 YNNKEL come from the germline V gene (reference sequence). V gave up 1 base and J gave up 5 bases; unmatched junction bases: 12. CDR3 DNA sequence: TGTGCCAGCAGCCAAGGGACTCGGGGGGGCCGCGGGACCGGGGAGCTGTTTTTT. It translates to CASSQGTRGGRGTGELFF.

V and J are TRBV6-5 and TRBJ1-2; TRBD1 matches 11 bases. The J segment lost 7 bases and the V segment lost 6 bases, leaving 10 bases of the junction unmatched. The CDR3 runs 15 residues. Germline V gene data show CDR1 as MNHEY and CDR2 as SVGAGI. CDR3 sequence (DNA): TGTGCCAGCAGCTACGGCGGACAGGGGGCGGTTGGCTACACCTTC. The encoded protein is CASSYGGQGAVGYTF.

This clone turned up a few times. The chain is built from TRBV6-5 and TRBJ1-4, with D unresolved. In germline, CDR1 is MNHEY, CDR2 SVGAGI. The V end lost 5 bases, the J end lost 10 bases, and 17 bases lay between the germline ends. This CDR3 is 14 amino acids long. CDR3 amino acids: CASSPIREAGKLFF. The CDR3 region has the DNA TGTGCCAGCAGTCCGATTCGAGAGGCCGGAAAACTGTTTTTT.

The chain has TRBV19 and TRBJ1-2; tentative D call: TRBD1 (5 bases). V was pared by 4 bases and J by 4 bases, with 19 bases between. CDR1 is LNHDA, CDR2 SQIVND, per germline (reference sequence). The CDR3 spans 16 residues. CDR3 region: CASSNRDWPSPYGYTF. The CDR3, as DNA: TGTGCCAGTAGTAACCGGGACTGGCCCTCCCCCTATGGCTACACCTTC.

This clone was detected only once. The J gene is TRBJ2-3, the V gene TRBV11-3; 8 bases agree with TRBD2. With V trimmed by 5 bases and J by 1 base, 5 bases remained unmatched. The V gene's germline CDR1 is SGHNT and CDR2 YENEEA. CDR3 length equals 15 residues. Here the CDR3 reads CASSPGGGGTDTQYF. CDR3 nucleotides: TGTGCCAGCAGCCCCGGGGGGGGCGGCACAGATACGCAGTATTTT.

V is TRBV19 and J is TRBJ1-5; 7 positions match TRBD1. V was clipped by 5 bases and J by 4 bases; unmatched bases: 5. CDR1 is LNHDA, CDR2 SQIVND, per germline (reference sequence). CDR3 length: 14 amino acids. CDR3 in DNA: TGTGCCAGTAGTTTACAGGGGTCTAATCAGCCCCAGCATTTT. Translated: CASSLQGSNQPQHF.

The chain joins TRBV4-2 to TRBJ1-2, with D possibly being TRBD1 (5 bases). From germline, CDR1 is LGHNA and CDR2 YNFKEQ. V was cut by 0 bases and J by 4 bases, with 12 bases left in between. This CDR3 region has 15 residues. This chain's CDR3 is CASSQDSGGSYGYTF. The CDR3 DNA is TGTGCCAGCAGCCAAGATAGTGGGGGGAGCTATGGCTACACCTTC.

This sequence joins TRBV28 and TRBJ2-7; D gene uncertain. CDR3 size: 12 residues. Trimming shortened V by 3 bases and J by 0 bases, and 3 bases separated the two germline ends. Germline assignment: CDR1 MDHEN and CDR2 SYDVKM. This chain's CDR3 is CASSFLSYEQYF. The DNA for the CDR3 is TGTGCCAGCAGTTTCCTCTCCTACGAGCAGTACTTC.

A few counts support this clone. This chain joins TRBV28 and TRBJ1-5, with 8 positions matching TRBD1. The CDR3 runs to 16 residues. The V gene's germline CDR1 is MDHEN and CDR2 SYDVKM. V shed 8 bases and J 1 base; nucleotides not matched to a gene: 10. DNA for the CDR3: TGTGCCAGCTACGCTCAGGGGGCCGGGAGCAATCAGCCCCAGCATTTT. Its translation is CASYAQGAGSNQPQHF.

This clone has more than one count but fewer than ten. The chain joins TRBV27 to TRBJ1-4, with D possibly being TRBD1 (6 bases). The CDR3 consists of 15 residues. V dropped 6 bases and J dropped 4 bases, with 15 bases sitting between them. The germline V gene has CDR1 MNHEY and CDR2 SMNVEV (reference sequence). This CDR3 reads CASSPGQTYNEKLFF. In DNA, the CDR3 is TGTGCCAGCAGCCCTGGACAGACCTATAATGAAAAACTGTTTTTT.

The chain joins TRBV5-6 to TRBJ1-4, with D possibly matching TRBD1 (5 bases). The CDR3 is 14 amino acids. CDR1 is SGHDT and CDR2 is YYEEEE in the germline V gene. V gave up 2 bases and J gave up 6 bases, with 11 bases separating them. The CDR3 loop is CASSFRVTDEKLFF. For the CDR3, the DNA is TGTGCCAGCAGCTTCAGGGTTACGGATGAAAAACTGTTTTTT.

CDR3: CASSARLGDTGELFF. The CDR3 nucleotides are TGCGCCAGCAGCGCTCGACTAGGGGACACCGGGGAGCTGTTTTTT. V usage is TRBV10-1 and J usage is TRBJ2-2; D possibly corresponds to TRBD2 (6 bases). The length of the CDR3 is 15 residues. Germline-derived CDR1 and CDR2 are WNHNN and SYGVQD (reference sequence). V lost 6 bases to trimming and J lost 3 bases, with 14 bases between them.